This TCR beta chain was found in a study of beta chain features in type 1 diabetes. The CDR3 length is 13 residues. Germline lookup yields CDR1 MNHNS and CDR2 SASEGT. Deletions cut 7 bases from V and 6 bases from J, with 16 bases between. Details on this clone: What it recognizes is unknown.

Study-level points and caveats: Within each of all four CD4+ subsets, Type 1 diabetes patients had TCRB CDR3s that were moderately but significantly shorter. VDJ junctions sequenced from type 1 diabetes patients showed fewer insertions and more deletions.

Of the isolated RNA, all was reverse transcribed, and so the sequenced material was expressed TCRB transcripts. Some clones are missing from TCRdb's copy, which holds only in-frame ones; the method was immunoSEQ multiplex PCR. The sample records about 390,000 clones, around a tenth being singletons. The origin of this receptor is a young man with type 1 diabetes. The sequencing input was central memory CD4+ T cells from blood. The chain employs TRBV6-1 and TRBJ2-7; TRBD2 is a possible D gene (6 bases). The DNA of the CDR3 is TGTGCCAGCATGGCGGGAACAACCTCCGAGCAGTACTTC. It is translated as CASMAGTTSEQYF.